The subject of this entry is one T cell receptor beta chain. This sample is drawn from a study of early T cells in non-severe SARS-CoV-2 infection. In the study overall: Sequenced material consisted of bulk RNA (from unsorted whole blood), and chains were unpaired.

Germline CDR1 and CDR2: GTSNPN and SVGIG (reference sequence). V lost 3 bases and J lost 6; bases outside the gene matches: 10. The CDR3 runs to 14 residues. The TCR library protocol was used to attach unique molecular identifiers. These identifiers were attached to individual cDNA molecules. MiXCR, applied by TCRdb to the 5' RACE reads, yields one record per CDR3 protein. The table lists 86,000 or so distinct CDR3 sequences, around 5.6% of them singletons. This chain links TRBV30 with TRBJ1-1; the match to TRBD1 covers 7 bases. The receptor was derived from an adult who was a healthcare worker with PCR-confirmed SARS-CoV-2 infection or an uninfected control (not recorded which). The sample was whole blood. The CDR3 sequence is CAWRWQGDLAEAFF. DNA for the CDR3: TGTGCCTGGAGGTGGCAGGGGGATTTGGCTGAAGCTTTCTTT. The whole variable domain, filled in from reference TRBV30 and TRBJ1-1, reads SQTIHQWPATLVQPVGSPLSLECTVEGTSNPNLYWYRQAAGRGLQLLFYSVGIGQISSEVPQNLSASRPQDRQFILSSKKLLLSDSGFYLCAWRWQGDLAEAFFGQGTRLTVV.